This T cell receptor beta chain was sequenced in a study of T-cell memory formation after mild COVID-19. Overall study findings and caveats: CD4+ contracting clones were mainly CM and EM; CD8+ ones, EMRA. SARS-CoV-2 specificity was not confirmed for second-wave clones peaking on day 37.

Germline lookup yields CDR1 SGHRS and CDR2 YFSETQ. The CDR3 length is 18 residues. J gave up 6 bases and V 3 bases, and 12 bases lay outside the gene matches. Concerning this clonotype: Its target is unknown.

TCRdb processed the 5' RACE reads anew with MiXCR; each CDR3 protein has one entry. The repertoire consists of roughly 620,000 distinct CDR3 sequences, with approximately 19% occurring once and the leading ten covering around 12%. This sequence originates from an adult woman who had mild COVID-19 (a few samples of this study predate the infection). Cell type and time point are not known. The sample comprised PBMCs or a T cell subset sorted from them (not recorded which). The chain carries TRBV5-1 and TRBJ2-6; 10 bases match TRBD1. In DNA form, the CDR3 reads TGCGCCAGCAGCTCCGGGGACAGGGGCCTCTTTTCGGCCAACGTCCTGACTTTC. Amino acids: CASSSGDRGLFSANVLTF.